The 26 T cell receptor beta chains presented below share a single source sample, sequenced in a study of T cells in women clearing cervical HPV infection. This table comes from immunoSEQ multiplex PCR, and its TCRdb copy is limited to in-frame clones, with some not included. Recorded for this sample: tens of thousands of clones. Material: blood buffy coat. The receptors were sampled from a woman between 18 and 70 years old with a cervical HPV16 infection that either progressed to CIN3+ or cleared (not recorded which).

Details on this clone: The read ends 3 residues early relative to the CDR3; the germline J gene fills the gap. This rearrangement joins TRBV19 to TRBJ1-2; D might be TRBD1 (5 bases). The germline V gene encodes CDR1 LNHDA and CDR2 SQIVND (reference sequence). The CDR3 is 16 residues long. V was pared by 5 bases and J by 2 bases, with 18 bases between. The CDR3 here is CASSRQPGLQNYGYTF. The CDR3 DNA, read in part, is TGTGCCAGTAGTCGCCAGCCGGGACTCCAGAACTATGGC.

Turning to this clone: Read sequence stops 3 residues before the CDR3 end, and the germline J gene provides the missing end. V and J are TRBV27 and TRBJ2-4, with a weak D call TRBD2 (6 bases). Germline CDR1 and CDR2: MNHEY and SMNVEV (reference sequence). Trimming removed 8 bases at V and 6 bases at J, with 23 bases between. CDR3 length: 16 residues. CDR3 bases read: TGTGCCAGCGGAAAACAGGAGGGTCTGAAAGGAAACATT. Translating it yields CASGKQEGLKGNI. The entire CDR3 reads CASGKQEGLKGNIQYF.

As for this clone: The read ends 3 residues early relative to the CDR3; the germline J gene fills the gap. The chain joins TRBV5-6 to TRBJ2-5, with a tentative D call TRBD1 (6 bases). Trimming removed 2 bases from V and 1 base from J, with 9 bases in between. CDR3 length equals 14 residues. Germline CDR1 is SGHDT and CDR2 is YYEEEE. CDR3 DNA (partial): TGTGCCAGCAGCTTACAGGGCAGCCAAGAGACC. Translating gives CASSLQGSQET. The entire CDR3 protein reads CASSLQGSQETQYF. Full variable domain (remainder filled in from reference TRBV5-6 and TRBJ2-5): DAGVTQSPTHLIKTRGQQVTLRCSPKSGHDTVSWYQQALGQGPQFIFQYYEEEERQRGNFPDRFSGHQFPNYSSELNVNALLLGDSALYLCASSLQGSQETQYFGPGTRLLVL.

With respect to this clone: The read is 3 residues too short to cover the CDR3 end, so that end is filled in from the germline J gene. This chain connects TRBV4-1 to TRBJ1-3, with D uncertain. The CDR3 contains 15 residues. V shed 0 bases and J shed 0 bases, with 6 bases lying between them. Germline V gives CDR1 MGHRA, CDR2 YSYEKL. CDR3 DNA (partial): TGCGCCAGCAGCCAAGAATTCGGCTCTGGAAACACC. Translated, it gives CASSQEFGSGNT. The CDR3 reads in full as CASSQEFGSGNTIYF.

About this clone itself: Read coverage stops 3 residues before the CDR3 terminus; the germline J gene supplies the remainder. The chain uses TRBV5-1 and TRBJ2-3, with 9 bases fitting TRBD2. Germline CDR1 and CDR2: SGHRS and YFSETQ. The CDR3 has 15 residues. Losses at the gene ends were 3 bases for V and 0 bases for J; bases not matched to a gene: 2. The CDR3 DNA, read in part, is TGCGCCAGCAGCTCTAGCGGGGAAAGCACAGATACG. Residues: CASSSSGESTDT. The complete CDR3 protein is CASSSSGESTDTQYF.

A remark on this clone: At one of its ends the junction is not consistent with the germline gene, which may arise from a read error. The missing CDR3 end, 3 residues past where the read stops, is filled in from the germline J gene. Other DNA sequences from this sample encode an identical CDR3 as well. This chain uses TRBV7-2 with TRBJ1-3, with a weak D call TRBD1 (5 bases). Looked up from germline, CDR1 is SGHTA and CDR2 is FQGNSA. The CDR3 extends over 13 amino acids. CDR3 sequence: CASSLQGGNTIYF. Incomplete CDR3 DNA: TGTGCCAGCAGCTTACAGGGTGGAAACACG.

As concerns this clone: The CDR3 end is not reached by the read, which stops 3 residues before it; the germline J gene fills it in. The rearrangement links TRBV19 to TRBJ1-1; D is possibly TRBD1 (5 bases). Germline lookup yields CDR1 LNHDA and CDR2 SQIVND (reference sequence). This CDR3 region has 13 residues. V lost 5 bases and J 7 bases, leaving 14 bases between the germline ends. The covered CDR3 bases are TGTGCCAGTAGTCTTACGGACACCAGTGAA. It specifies CASSLTDTSE. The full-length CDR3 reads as CASSLTDTSEAFF.

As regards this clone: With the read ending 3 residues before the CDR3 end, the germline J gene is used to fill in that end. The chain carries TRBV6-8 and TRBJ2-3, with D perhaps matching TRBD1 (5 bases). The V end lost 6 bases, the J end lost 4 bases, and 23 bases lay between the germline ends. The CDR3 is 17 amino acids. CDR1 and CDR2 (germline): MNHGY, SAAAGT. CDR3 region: CASRCPLGLQGPDTQYF. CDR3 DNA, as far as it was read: TGTGCCAGCAGATGTCCCTTGGGGCTTCAAGGCCCAGATACG.

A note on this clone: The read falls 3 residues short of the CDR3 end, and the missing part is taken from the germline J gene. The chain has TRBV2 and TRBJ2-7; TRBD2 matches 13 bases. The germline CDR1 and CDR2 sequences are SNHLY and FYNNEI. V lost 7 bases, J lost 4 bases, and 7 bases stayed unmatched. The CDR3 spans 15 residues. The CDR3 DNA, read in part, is TGTGCCAGCAAGCTGGGACTAGCGGGGCGATACGAG. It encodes CASKLGLAGRYE. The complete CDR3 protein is CASKLGLAGRYEQYF.

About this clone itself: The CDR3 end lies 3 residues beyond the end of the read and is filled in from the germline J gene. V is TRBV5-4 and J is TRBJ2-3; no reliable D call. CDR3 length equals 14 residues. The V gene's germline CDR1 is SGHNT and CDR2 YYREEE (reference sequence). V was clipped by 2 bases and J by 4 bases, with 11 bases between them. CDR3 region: CASSFYAYADTQYF. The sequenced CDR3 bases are TGTGCCAGCAGCTTCTATGCCTATGCAGATACG.

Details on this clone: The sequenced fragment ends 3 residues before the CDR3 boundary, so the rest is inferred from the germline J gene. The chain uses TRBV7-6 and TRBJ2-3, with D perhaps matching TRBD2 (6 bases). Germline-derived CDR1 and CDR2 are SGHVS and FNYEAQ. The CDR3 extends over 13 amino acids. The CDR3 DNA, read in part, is TGTGCCAGCAGCCCGACTAGGTTTGAGACG. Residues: CASSPTRFET. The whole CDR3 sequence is CASSPTRFETQYF.

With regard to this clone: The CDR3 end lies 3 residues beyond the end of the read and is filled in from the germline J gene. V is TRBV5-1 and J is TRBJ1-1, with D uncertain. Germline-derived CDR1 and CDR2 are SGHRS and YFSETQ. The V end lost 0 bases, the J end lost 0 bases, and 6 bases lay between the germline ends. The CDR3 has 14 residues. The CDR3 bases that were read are TGCGCCAGCAGCTTGGAGGCCATGAACACTGAA. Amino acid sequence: CASSLEAMNTE. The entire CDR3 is CASSLEAMNTEAFF.

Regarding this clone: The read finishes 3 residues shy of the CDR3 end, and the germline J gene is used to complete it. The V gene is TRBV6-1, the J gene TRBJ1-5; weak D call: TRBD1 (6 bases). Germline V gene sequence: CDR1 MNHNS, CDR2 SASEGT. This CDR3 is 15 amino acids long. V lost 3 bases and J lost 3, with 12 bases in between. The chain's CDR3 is CASSEEQGLNQPQHF. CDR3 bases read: TGTGCCAGCAGTGAGGAACAGGGCCTCAATCAGCCC.

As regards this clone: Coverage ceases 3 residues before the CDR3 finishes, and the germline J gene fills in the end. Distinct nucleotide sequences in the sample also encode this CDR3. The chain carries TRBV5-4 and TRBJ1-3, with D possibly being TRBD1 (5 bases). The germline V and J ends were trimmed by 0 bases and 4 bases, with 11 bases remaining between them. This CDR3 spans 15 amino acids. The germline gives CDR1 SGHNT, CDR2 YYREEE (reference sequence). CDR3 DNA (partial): TGTGCCAGCAGCTTGGTAGGCAGGGAAGGAAACACC. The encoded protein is CASSLVGREGNT. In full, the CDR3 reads CASSLVGREGNTIYF.

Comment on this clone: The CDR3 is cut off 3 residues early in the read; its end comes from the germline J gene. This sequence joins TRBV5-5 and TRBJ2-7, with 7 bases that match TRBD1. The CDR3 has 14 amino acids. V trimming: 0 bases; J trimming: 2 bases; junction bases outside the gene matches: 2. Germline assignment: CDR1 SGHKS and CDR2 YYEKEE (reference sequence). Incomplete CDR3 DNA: TGTGCCAGCAGCTTGGGCCAGGGGGCCTACGAG. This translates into CASSLGQGAYE. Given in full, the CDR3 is CASSLGQGAYEQYF.

The sequenced CDR3 bases are TGTGCCACGGGACAGGGGTTGAATCAGCCC. Residues: CATGQGLNQP. The full-length CDR3 reads as CATGQGLNQPQHF. The genes are TRBV19 and TRBJ1-5, with 10 bases that match TRBD1. Read data end 3 residues before the CDR3 end; the end is taken from the germline J gene. V shed 10 bases and J 4 bases; nucleotides not matched to a gene: 4. Germline V CDR1 and CDR2: LNHDA, SQIVND (reference sequence). The CDR3 runs to 13 residues.

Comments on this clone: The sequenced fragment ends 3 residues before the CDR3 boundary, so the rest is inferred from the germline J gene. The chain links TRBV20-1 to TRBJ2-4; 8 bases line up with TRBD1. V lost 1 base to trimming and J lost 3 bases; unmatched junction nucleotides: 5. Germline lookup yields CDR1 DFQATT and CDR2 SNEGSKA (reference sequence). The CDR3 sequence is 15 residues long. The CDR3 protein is CSARAQTGVKNIQYF. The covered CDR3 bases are TGCAGTGCTAGAGCCCAGACAGGGGTCAAAAACATT.

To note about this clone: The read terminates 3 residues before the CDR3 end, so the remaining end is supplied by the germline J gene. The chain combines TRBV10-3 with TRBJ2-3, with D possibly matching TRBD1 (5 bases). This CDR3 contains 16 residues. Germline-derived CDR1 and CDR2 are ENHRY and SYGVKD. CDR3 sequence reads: CAISDLRVGSNQPQYF. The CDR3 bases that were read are TGTGCCATCAGTGACCTCAGGGTGGGTAGCAATCAGCCG.

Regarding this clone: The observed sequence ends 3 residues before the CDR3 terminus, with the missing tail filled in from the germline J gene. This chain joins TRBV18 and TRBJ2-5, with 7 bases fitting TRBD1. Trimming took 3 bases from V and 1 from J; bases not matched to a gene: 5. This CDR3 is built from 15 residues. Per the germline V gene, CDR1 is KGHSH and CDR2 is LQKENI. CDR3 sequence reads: CASSPPQGVQETQYF. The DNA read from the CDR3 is TGTGCCAGCTCACCTCCCCAGGGGGTCCAAGAGACC.

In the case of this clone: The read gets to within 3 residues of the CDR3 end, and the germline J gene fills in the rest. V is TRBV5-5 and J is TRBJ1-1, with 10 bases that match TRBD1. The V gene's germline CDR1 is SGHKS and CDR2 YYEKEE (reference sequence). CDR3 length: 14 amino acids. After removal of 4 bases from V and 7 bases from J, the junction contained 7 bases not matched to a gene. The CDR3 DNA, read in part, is TGTGCCAGCAGCCTGACAGGGGGCGCTGATGAA. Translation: CASSLTGGADE. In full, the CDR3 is CASSLTGGADEAFF. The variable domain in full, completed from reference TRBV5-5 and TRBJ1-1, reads DAGVTQSPTHLIKTRGQQVTLRCSPISGHKSVSWYQQVLGQGPQFIFQYYEKEERGRGNFPDRFSARQFPNYSSELNVNALLLGDSALYLCASSLTGGADEAFFGQGTRLTVV.

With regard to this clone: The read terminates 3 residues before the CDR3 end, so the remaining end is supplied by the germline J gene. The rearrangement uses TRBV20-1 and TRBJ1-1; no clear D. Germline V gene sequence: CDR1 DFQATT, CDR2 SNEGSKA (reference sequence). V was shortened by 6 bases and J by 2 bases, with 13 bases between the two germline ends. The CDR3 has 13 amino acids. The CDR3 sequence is CSAPFGVNTEAFF. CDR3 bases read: TGCAGTGCCCCCTTCGGGGTAAACACTGAA.

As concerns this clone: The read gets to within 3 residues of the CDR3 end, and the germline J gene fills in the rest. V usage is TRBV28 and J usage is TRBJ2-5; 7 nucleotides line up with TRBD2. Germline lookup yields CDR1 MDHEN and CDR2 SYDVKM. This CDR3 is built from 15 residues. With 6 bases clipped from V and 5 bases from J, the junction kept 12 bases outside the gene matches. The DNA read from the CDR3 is TGTGCCAGCAGCGTCGAGCGGGAATCGAGGGAGACC. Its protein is CASSVERESRET. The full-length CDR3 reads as CASSVERESRETQYF.

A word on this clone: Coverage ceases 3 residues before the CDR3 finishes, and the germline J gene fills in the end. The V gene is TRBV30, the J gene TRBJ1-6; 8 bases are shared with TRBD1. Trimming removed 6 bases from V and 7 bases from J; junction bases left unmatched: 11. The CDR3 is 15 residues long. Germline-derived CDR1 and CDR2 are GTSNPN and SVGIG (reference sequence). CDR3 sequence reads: CACSQGAKRNSPLHF. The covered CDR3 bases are TGTGCCTGTTCCCAGGGGGCGAAGAGGAATTCACCC.

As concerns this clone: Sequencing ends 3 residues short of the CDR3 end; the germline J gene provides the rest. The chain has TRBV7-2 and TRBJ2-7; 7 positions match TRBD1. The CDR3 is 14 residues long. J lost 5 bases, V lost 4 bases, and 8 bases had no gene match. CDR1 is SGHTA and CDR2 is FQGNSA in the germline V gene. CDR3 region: CASSYQGVGDEQYF. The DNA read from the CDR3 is TGTGCCAGCAGCTATCAGGGGGTAGGTGACGAG.

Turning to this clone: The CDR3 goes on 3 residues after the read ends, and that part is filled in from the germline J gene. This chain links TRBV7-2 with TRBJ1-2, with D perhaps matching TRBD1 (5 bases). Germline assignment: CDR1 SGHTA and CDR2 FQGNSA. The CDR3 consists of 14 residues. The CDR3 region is CASSLAAGPYDYTF. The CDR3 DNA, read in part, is TGTGCCAGCAGCTTAGCGGCAGGGCCCTACGAC.

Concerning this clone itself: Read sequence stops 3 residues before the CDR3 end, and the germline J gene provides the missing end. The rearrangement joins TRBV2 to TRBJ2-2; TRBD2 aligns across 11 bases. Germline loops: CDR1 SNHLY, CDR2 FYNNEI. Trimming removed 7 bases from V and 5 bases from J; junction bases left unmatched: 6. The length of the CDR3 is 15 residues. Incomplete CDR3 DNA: TGTGCCAGCACCTTGGGGACTAGCGGAACCGGGGAG. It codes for CASTLGTSGTGE. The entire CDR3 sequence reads CASTLGTSGTGELFF.